This TCR beta chain is drawn from a study of identical twins. The study's findings and limits: A lower insertion count was a feature of abundant cord blood beta clonotypes, with no such feature in memory repertoires.

This CDR3 spans 14 amino acids. Germline values: CDR1 SEHNR, CDR2 FQNEAQ (reference sequence). Between the trimmed V and J ends, which lost 6 bases and 8 bases, there was a span of 14 bases. Each donor (without exception) was a healthy Caucasian. TCRdb processed the 5' RACE reads anew with MiXCR; each CDR3 protein has one entry. The table includes 240,000 or so distinct CDR3 sequences, roughly 7% detected once. This clonotype was observed at least ten times. Its antigen is unknown. This sample also appeared in a second study, on yellow fever vaccine responses in identical twins.

The clonotype was recovered from a woman between 18 and 29 years old in good health. The sample taken for sequencing was memory (CD45RO+) T cells sorted from blood. This sequence joins TRBV7-9 and TRBJ1-6, with D maybe TRBD1 (5 bases). The CDR3 DNA reads as TGTGCCAGCAGTTGGGGCCAGGGAGATTCACCCCTCCACTTT. Translating it yields CASSWGQGDSPLHF.